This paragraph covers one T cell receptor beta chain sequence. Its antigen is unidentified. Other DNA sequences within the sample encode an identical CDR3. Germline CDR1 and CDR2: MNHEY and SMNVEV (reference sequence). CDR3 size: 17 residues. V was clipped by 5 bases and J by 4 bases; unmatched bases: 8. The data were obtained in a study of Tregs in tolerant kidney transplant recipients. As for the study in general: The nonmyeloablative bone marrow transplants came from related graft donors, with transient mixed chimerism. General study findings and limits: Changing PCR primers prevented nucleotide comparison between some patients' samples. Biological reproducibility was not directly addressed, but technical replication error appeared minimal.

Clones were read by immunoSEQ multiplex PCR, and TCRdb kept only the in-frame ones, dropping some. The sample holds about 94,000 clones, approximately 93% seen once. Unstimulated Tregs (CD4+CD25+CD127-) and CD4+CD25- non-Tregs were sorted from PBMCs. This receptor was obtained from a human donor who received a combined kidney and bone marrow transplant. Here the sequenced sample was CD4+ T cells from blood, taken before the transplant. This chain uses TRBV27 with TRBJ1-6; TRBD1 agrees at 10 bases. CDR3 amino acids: CASSGGTGALYNSPLHF. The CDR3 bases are TGTGCCAGCAGTGGGGGGACAGGGGCCCTTTATAATTCACCCCTCCACTTT.